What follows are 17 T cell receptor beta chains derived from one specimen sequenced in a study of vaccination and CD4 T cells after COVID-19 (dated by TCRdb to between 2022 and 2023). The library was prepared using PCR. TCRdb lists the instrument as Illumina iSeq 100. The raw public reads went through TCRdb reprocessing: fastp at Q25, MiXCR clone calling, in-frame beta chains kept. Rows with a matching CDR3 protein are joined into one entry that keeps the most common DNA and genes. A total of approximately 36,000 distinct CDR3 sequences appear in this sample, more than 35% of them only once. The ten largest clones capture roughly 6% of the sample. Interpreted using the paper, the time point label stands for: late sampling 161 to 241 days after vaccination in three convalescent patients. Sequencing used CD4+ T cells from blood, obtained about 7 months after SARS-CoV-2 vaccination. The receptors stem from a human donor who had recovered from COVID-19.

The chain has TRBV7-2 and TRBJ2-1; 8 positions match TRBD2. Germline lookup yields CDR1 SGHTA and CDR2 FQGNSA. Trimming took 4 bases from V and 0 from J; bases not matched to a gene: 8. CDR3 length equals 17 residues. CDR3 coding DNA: TGTGCCAGCAGCTGGGGGAGGCTAGCGGGCTCCTACAATGAGCAGTTCTTC. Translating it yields CASSWGRLAGSYNEQFF.

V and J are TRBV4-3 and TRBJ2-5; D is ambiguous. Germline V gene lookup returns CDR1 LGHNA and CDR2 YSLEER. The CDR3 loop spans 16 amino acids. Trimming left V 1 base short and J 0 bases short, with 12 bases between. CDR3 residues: CASSQGSSTDQETQYF. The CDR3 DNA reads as TGCGCCAGCAGCCAAGGAAGCAGTACCGACCAAGAGACCCAGTACTTC.

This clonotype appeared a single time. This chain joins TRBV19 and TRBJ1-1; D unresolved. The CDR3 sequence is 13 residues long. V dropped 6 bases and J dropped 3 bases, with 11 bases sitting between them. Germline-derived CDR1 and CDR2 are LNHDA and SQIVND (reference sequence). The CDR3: CASREGRDTEAFF. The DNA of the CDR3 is TGTGCCAGTAGGGAAGGACGGGACACTGAAGCTTTCTTT.

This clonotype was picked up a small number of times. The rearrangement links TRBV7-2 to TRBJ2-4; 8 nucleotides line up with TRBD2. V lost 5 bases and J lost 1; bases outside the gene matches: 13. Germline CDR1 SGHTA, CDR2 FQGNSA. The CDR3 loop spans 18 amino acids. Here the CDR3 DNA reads TGTGCCAGCAGCCGAAGTTATAGCGGGATGGGGGCCAAAAACATTCAGTACTTC. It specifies CASSRSYSGMGAKNIQYF.

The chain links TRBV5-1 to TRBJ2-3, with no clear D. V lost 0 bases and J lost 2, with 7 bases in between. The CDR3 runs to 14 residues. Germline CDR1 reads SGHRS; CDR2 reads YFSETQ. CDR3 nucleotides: TGCGCCAGCAGCTTGGGACAAGACACAGATACGCAGTATTTT. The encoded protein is CASSLGQDTDTQYF.

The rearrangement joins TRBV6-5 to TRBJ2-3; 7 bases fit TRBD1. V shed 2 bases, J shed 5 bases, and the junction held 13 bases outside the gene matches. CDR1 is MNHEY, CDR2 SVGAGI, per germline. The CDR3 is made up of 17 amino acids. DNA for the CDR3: TGTGCCAGCAGTTACACGACAGTGACAGGGCTAGAAGATACGCAGTATTTT. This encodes CASSYTTVTGLEDTQYF.

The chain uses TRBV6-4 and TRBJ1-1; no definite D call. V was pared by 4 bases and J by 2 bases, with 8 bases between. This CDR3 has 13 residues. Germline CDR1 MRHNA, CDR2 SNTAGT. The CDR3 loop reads CASSVRTNTEAFF. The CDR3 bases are TGTGCCAGCAGTGTTCGCACCAACACTGAAGCTTTCTTT.

The CDR3 sequence: CATSISRGTMNTEAFF. The CDR3 DNA is TGTGCCACCAGCATCTCACGGGGGACGATGAACACTGAAGCTTTCTTT. The chain carries TRBV15 and TRBJ1-1; D is possibly TRBD1 (5 bases). Between the trimmed V and J ends, which lost 4 bases and 0 bases, there was a span of 15 bases. The CDR3 runs 16 residues. The V gene's germline CDR1 is LNHNV and CDR2 YYDKDF (reference sequence).

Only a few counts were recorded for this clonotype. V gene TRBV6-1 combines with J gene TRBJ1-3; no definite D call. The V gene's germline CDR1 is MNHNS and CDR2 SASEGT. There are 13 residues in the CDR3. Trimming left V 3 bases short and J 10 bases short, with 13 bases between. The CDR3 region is CASSDGPGRTIYF. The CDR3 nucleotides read TGTGCCAGCAGTGACGGACCAGGAAGGACCATATATTTT.

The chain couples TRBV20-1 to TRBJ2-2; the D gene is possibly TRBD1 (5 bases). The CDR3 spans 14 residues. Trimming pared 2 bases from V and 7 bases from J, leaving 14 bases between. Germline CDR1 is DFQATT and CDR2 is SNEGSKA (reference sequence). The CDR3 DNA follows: TGCAGTGCTAGACACGGACCAGGGATCGGGGAGCTGTTTTTT. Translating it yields CSARHGPGIGELFF.

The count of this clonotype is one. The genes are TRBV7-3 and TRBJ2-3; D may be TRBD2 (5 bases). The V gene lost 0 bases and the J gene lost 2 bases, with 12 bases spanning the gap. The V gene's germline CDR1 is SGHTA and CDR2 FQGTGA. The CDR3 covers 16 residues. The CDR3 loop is CASSLTSGLPTDTQYF. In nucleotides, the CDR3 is TGTGCCAGCAGCTTAACCAGCGGTCTCCCCACAGATACGCAGTATTTT.

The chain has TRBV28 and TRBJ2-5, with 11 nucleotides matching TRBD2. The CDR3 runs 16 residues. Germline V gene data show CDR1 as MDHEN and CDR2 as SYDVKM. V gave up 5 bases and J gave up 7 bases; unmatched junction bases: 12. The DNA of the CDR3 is TGTGCCAGCAGTCCACTCGGGACTAGCGGATCTGGGACCCAGTACTTC. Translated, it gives CASSPLGTSGSGTQYF.

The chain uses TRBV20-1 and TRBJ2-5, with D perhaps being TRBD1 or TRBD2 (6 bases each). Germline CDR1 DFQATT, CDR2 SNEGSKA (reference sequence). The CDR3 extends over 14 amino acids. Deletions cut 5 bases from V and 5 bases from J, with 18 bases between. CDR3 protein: CSASGRGGLETQYF. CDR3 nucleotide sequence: TGCAGTGCTTCGGGGCGAGGGGGGCTTGAGACCCAGTACTTC.

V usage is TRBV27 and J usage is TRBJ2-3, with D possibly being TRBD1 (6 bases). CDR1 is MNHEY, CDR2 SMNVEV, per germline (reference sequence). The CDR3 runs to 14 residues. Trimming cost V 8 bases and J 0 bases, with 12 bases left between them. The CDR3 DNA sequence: TGTGCCAGCTACACAGGGATCAGCACAGATACGCAGTATTTT. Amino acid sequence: CASYTGISTDTQYF.

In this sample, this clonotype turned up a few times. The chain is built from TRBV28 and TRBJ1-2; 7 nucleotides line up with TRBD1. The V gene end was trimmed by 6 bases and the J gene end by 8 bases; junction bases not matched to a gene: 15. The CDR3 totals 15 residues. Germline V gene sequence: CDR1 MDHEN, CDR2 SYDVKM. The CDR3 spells CASSKRDRANLGYTF. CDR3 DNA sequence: TGTGCCAGCAGCAAACGAGACAGGGCCAACCTAGGCTACACCTTC.

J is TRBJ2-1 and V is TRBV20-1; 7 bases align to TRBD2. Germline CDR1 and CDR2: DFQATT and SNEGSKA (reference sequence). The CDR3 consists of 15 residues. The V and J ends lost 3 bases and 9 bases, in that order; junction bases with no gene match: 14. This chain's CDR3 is CSASMTSPRGGEQFF. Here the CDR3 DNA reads TGCAGTGCTAGCATGACTAGCCCCCGCGGAGGTGAGCAGTTCTTC.

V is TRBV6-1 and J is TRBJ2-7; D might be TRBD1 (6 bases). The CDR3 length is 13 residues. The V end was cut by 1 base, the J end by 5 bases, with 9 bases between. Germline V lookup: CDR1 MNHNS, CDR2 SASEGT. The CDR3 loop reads CASSEVGGDEQYF. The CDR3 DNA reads TGTGCCAGCAGTGAAGTAGGGGGTGACGAGCAGTACTTC.